This TCR beta chain emerged from a study of blood T cell repertoires in COVID-19. Study context: The United States, Italy and Spain were the sources of the acute and convalescent COVID-19 samples.

Sequencing used immunoSEQ multiplex PCR; TCRdb keeps in-frame clones, though not all of them. The table has 200,000 to 250,000 clones, approximately 80% seen once. The CDR3 sequence is 12 residues long. With 6 bases removed from V and 4 bases from J, the gap between germline ends came to 10 bases. Germline CDR1 reads SQVTM; CDR2 reads ANQGSEA. Sequenced: peripheral blood. This chain links TRBV29-1 with TRBJ2-1; the D gene is possibly TRBD2 (7 bases). The sequence derives from a man aged 25-45 years with active or convalescent COVID-19. The CDR3 spells CSVKGGYNEQFF. The CDR3 coding sequence is TGCAGCGTAAAGGGGGGGTACAATGAGCAGTTCTTC.